This T cell receptor (beta chain) comes out of a study of spatial heterogeneity in lung cancer. About the study: The study found that TCR transcript counts in tumor regions correlated strongly with a matched bulk RNA-seq T cell module score.

A distinct unique molecular identifier was carried by each TCR cDNA molecule. Via MiXCR, TCRdb re-called the 5' RACE reads, giving one row per CDR3 protein. The profile covers about 27,000 distinct CDR3 sequences, with around 7.4% appearing a single time and more than 20% taken by the ten largest. The sample holds many counts of this clonotype. The antigen is not known. The CDR3 consists of 15 residues. The trim removed 1 base at V and 5 bases at J, leaving 7 bases unmatched. Germline CDR1 and CDR2: SGHNT and YYREEE (reference sequence). The time point was: sample taken at primary tumor resection. Study-wide points: Tumor mutation counts were tracked by expanded intratumoral alpha and beta TCR counts.

This receptor was taken from a male donor with early-stage non-small cell lung cancer. The rearrangement joins TRBV5-4 to TRBJ2-5, with 8 bases matching TRBD2. This material consisted of lung tumor tissue, taken at surgery. The CDR3: CASSLQRGTGETQYF. CDR3 DNA sequence: TGTGCCAGCAGCTTGCAGCGGGGGACGGGTGAGACCCAGTACTTC.